This entry concerns a single TCR beta chain. The sample originates from a study of immune heterogeneity within non-small cell lung tumors. As template, the study used bulk tumor genomic DNA at 600 to 700 ng per sample. Surgeons took several biopsies per primary tumor, spaced far apart, during surgery. Untreated, newly diagnosed non-small cell lung cancer patients underwent curative surgery. It was a multiplex PCR that amplified TCR beta CDR3, with 32 V and 13 J primers. TCRdb re-called the multiplex PCR reads with MiXCR, one entry per CDR3 protein. The sample has over 12,000 distinct CDR3 sequences; roughly 30% are singletons. Trimming left V 3 bases short and J 0 bases short, with 11 bases between. CDR3 length equals 16 residues. Germline lookup yields CDR1 LGHNA and CDR2 YNFKEQ.

The sample taken for sequencing was lung tumor tissue. The source is a man aged 40-50 years with non-small cell lung cancer. V and J are TRBV4-2 and TRBJ2-2; D may match TRBD1 or TRBD2 (6 bases each). This CDR3 is CASSHARGANTGELFF. CDR3 DNA sequence: TGTGCCAGCAGCCACGCTAGGGGGGCGAACACCGGGGAGCTGTTTTTT.